The T cell receptor (beta chain) under discussion was sequenced for a study of shared clonotypes between healthy human individuals. In the study overall: Three plates each covered CD4 naive and memory; CD8 naive two, CD8 memory one.

V lost 5 bases and J lost 8; bases outside the gene matches: 9. From germline, CDR1 is MGHRA and CDR2 YSYEKL. The CDR3 length is 14 residues. Study-level points and caveats: Sequencing depth was a factor that was expected to affect clonotype sharing among donors.

For this clone: As yet, its antigen is unknown.

In the naive CD8 group, cells lacked CD45RO and were positively selected for CCR7, so terminally differentiated effector memory CD45RA+ cells were left out. None of the donors, who were healthy HIV-negative adults, had recently had acute infections or vaccinations. Profiled with immunoSEQ multiplex PCR; TCRdb holds only in-frame clones, not every one. The table includes more than 550,000 clones, 92% detected once. The receptor was derived from a man under 40 in good health. The chain has TRBV4-1 and TRBJ2-1; the match to TRBD1 covers 7 bases. The specimen sequenced was naive CD8+ T cells sorted from blood. For the CDR3, the DNA is TGCGCCAGCAGCGAGGGACAGACTATAGATGAGCAGTTCTTC. Translation gives CASSEGQTIDEQFF.